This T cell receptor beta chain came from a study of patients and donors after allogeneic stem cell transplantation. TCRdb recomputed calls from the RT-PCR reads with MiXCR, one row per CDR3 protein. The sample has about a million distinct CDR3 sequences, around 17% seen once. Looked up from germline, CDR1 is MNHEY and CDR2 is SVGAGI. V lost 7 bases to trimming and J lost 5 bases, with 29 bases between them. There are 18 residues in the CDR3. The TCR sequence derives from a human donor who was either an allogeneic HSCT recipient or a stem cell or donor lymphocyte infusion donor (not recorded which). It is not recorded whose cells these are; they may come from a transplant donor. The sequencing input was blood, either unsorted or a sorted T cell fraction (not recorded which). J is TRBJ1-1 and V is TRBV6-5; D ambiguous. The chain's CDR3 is CASTLLGSSGPMLTEAFF. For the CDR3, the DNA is TGTGCCAGCACTTTACTCGGTTCCAGCGGGCCCATGTTGACTGAAGCTTTCTTT.